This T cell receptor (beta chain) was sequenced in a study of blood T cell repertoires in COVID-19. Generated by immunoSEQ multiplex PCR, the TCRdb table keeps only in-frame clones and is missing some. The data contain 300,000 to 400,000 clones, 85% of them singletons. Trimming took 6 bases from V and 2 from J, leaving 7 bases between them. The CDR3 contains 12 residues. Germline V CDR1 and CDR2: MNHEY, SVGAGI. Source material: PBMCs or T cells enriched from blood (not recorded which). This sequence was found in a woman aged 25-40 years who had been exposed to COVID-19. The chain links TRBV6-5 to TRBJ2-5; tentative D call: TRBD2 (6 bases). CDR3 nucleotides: TGTGCCAGCAGGGGACTTCAAGAGACCCAGTACTTC. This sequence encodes CASRGLQETQYF.